This T cell receptor (beta chain) is drawn from a study of T-cell reconstitution after alpha-beta-depleted transplantation in children. General study points: T-cell numbers and diversity one year post-transplant derived largely from freshly generated T cells. Two months or so post-transplant, alpha-beta T cells reportedly derived from several hundred expanded graft clones. Day-60 TCRbeta diversity that was high in some patients was derived from surviving recipient T cells and thymic progenitors.

Germline-derived CDR1 and CDR2 are LGHNA and YSLEER. V was shortened by 3 bases and J by 6 bases, with 14 bases between the two germline ends. This CDR3 has 15 amino acids. Unique molecular identifiers were incorporated into the prepared TCRbeta library. MiXCR was run by TCRdb on the PCR reads, yielding one entry per CDR3 protein. The top ten clones hold roughly 20% of a sample with about 110,000 distinct CDR3 sequences, almost 6.5% of them seen once. The table lists this clonotype with many counts. The antigen is not known. This sequence originates from a male patient aged 2 to 10 who had a stem cell transplant for acute lymphoblastic leukemia, so the T cells may come from the graft donor. The sequencing used PBMCs, mostly from graft donor cells, collected 360 days after TCRalphabeta/CD19-depleted stem cell transplant. This chain joins TRBV4-3 and TRBJ2-2; TRBD1 is a possible D gene (5 bases). Written as DNA, the CDR3 is TGCGCCAGCAGCCATGGGTCAGGGCGACCCGGGGAGCTGTTTTTT. It specifies CASSHGSGRPGELFF.